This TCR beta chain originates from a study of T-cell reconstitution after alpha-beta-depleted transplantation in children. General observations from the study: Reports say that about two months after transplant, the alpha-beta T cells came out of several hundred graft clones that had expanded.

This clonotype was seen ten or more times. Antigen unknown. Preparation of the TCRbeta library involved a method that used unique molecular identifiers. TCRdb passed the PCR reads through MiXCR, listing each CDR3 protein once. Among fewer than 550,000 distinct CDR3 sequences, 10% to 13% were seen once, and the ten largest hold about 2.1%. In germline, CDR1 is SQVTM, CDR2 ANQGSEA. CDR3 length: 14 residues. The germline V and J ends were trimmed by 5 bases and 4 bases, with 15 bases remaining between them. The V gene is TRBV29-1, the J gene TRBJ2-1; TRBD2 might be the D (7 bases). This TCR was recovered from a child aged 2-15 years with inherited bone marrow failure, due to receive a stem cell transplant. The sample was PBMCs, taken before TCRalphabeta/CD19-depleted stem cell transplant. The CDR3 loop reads CSVWGASGYNEQFF. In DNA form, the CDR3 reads TGCAGCGTTTGGGGGGCTAGCGGTTACAATGAGCAGTTCTTC.